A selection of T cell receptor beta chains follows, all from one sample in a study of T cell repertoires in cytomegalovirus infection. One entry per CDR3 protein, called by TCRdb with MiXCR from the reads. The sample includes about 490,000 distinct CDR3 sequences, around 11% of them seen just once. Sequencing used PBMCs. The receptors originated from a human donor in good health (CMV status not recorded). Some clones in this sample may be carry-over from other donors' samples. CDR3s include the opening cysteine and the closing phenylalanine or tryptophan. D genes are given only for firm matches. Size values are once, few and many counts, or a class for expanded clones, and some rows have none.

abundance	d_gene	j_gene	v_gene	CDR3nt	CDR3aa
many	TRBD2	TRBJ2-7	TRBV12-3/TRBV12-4	TGTGCCAGCAGTTTTGCGGGAGGGTCCCCGTACGAGCAGTACTTC	CASSFAGGSPYEQYF
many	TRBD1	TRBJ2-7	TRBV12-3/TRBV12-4	TGTGCCAGCGGGACAGGGTCCTACGAGCAGTACTTC	CASGTGSYEQYF
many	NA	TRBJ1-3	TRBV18	TGTGCCAGCTCACCACCGGGGGTACAACTCCGTGGAAACACCATATATTTT	CASSPPGVQLRGNTIYF
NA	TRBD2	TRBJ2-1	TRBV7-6	TGTGCTAGCAGCTATAGCGGGAGGGATGAGCAGTTCTTC	CASSYSGRDEQFF
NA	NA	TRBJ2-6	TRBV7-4	TGTGCCACCGCCGGGAGCTCTGGGGCCAACGTCCTGACTTTC	CATAGSSGANVLTF
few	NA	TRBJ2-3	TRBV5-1	TGCGCCAGCAGCTTGGCCTCCTTACTCACAGATACGCAGTATTTT	CASSLASLLTDTQYF
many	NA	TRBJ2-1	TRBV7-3	TGTGCCAGCAGCTTGGACAGACAGCAGTTCTTC	CASSLDRQQFF
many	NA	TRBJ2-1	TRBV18	TGTGCCAGCTCACCCCCCCAGGGTATATCCTACAATGAGCAGTTCTTC	CASSPPQGISYNEQFF
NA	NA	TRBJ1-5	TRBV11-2	TGTGCCAGCAGCCCGCAGAGTAGCAATCAGCCCCAGCATTTT	CASSPQSSNQPQHF
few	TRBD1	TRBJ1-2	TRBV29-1	TGCAGCCCCGGGACAGGGGCGCTCTATGGCTACACCTTC	CSPGTGALYGYTF
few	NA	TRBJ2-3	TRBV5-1	TGCGCCAGCAGCTGGGGGCACGAAGATACGCAGTATTTT	CASSWGHEDTQYF
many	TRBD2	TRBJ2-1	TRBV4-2	TGTGCCAGCAGCCAAGGAACTAGCGGGAGCTCCTACAATGAGCAGTTCTTC	CASSQGTSGSSYNEQFF
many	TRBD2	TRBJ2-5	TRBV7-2	TGTGCCAGCACCCACTCCGGGACTAGCCCTGTAGAGACCCAGTACTTC	CASTHSGTSPVETQYF
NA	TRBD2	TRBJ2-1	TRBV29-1	TGCAGCGTTGGTACTAGCGGGAGGCCCTACAATGAGCAGTTCTTC	CSVGTSGRPYNEQFF
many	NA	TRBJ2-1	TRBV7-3	TGTGCCAGCAGCCCGGCTAGCGCCTACAATGAGCAGTTCTTC	CASSPASAYNEQFF
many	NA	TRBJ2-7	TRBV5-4	TGTGCCAGCAGCTTGGCGGCCAGGGGCTACGAGCAGTACTTC	CASSLAARGYEQYF
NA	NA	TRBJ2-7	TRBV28	TGTGCCAGCAGTTTATTATTACGGGAGCCCCCCTACGAGCAGTACTTC	CASSLLLREPPYEQYF
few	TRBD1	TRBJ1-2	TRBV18	TGTGCCAGCTCCCCCGGGACAGGGGCTGAAGGCTACACCTTC	CASSPGTGAEGYTF
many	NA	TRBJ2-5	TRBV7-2	TGTGCCAGCAGTGTCAGGATTCCCCAAGAGACCCAGTACTTC	CASSVRIPQETQYF
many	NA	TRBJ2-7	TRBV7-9	TGTGCCAGCAGCTCACACCTTGACAGGTCTTCCTACGAGCAGTACTTC	CASSSHLDRSSYEQYF
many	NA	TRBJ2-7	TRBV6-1	TGTGCCAGCCTCATAGCCTCGAAAGGGTACGAGCAGTACTTC	CASLIASKGYEQYF
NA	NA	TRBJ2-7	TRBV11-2	TGTGCCAGCAGCTTAGATCTATACGGGAGAAGCTACGAGCAGTACTTC	CASSLDLYGRSYEQYF
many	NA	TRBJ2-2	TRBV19	TGTGCCAGTACTTTGGTCACCGGGGAGCTGTTTTTT	CASTLVTGELFF
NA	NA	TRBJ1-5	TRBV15	TGTGCCACCAGCAGAGACAGGGCGAATCAGCCCCAGCATTTT	CATSRDRANQPQHF
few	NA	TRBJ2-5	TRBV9	TGTGCCAGCAGCTTTTTGGGAACTGGGACCCAGTACTTC	CASSFLGTGTQYF
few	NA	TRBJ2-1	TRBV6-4	TGTGCCAGCAGTGTGGACTATTCTCCCTACAATGAGCAGTTCTTC	CASSVDYSPYNEQFF
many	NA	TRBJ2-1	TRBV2	TGTGCCAGCACTGTGGGAACGGTGAAATACAATGAGCAGTTCTTC	CASTVGTVKYNEQFF
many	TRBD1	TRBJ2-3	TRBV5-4	TGTGCCAGCAGATCCGGGACAGGGGGCGCAGATACGCAGTATTTT	CASRSGTGGADTQYF
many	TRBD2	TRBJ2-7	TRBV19	TGTGCCAGTAGTATTTCCCTGACTAGCGGGAGCCACGAGCAGTACTTC	CASSISLTSGSHEQYF
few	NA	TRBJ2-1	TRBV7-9	TGTGCCAGCAGCTTAGCGCTCGCAGGCGATGAGCAGTTCTTC	CASSLALAGDEQFF
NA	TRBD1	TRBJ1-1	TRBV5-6	TGTGCCAGCAGCCGGAGGACAGGTCGCATGAACACTGAAGCTTTCTTT	CASSRRTGRMNTEAFF
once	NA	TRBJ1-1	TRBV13	TGTGCCAGCAGCTTAAGAACAGGGTGGGCTGAAGCTTTCTTT	CASSLRTGWAEAFF
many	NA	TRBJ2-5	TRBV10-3	TGTGCCATCAGTGGGACAGGCAGCGGGGAGACCCAGTACTTC	CAISGTGSGETQYF
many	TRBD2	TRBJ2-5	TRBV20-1	TGCAGTGGGGACGGGGGGATGAGGGAGACCCAGTACTTC	CSGDGGMRETQYF
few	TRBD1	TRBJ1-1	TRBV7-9	TGTGCCAGCAGCGATAACAGGGGATCTAACACTGAAGCTTTCTTT	CASSDNRGSNTEAFF
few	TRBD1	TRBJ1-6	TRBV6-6	TGTGCCAGCAGTTACGCGGGACAGGGGACACCCCTCCACTTT	CASSYAGQGTPLHF
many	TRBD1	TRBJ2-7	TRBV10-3	TGTGCCATCAGCCAGACAGGGAGCTCCTACGAGCAGTACTTC	CAISQTGSSYEQYF
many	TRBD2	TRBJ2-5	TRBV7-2	TGTGCCAGCAGCTTCGGGACTAGCGGGGACCAAGAGACCCAGTACTTC	CASSFGTSGDQETQYF
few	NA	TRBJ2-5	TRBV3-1	TGTGCCAGCAGCCAAGGGTCGGGAAGATGGGAGACCCAGTACTTC	CASSQGSGRWETQYF
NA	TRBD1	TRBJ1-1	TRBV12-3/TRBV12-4	TGTGCAGCTACCAGGGGGCGGAACACTGAAGCTTTCTTT	CAATRGRNTEAFF
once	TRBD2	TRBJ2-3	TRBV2	TGTGCCGGCAGTGAGGATAGCGGGGGTGCAGATACGCAGTATTTT	CAGSEDSGGADTQYF
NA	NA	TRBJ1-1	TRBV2	TGTGCCAGCAGTAAGGGAGCGTCAGGGAACACTGAAGCTTTCTTT	CASSKGASGNTEAFF